The clone carrying this T cell receptor beta chain was seen a handful of times. Its cognate antigen is unknown. The source of the sample is a study of CD8 T cells in ankylosing spondylitis. Trimming shortened V by 1 base and J by 0 bases, and 10 bases separated the two germline ends. Germline-derived CDR1 and CDR2 are LNHNV and YYDKDF (reference sequence). This CDR3 is built from 15 residues. TCRdb called the 5' RACE reads again in MiXCR, with one record for every CDR3 protein. Of under 450,000 distinct CDR3 sequences listed, 20% to 25% were seen once; the top ten hold under 15%. Findings and caveats of the study: Past research had described some motif variants in reactive arthritis synovial fluid and blood. Researchers report that disease-linked clones proved CD8+ and relatively rare in peripheral blood. Blood of patients with ankylosing spondylitis appeared to be characterized by a TCR beta motif of eight highly homologous variants. Significant enrichment of disease-linked clones was reported in matched ankylosing spondylitis synovial fluid.

The chain uses TRBV15 and TRBJ2-7; D call uncertain. The specimen sequenced was blood, either unsorted or a sorted T cell fraction (not recorded which). This clonotype was obtained from a male donor with ankylosing spondylitis or in good health (not recorded which). CDR3 nucleotides: TGTGCCACCAGCAGAGGGTCGAACCCCTCCTACGAGCAGTACTTC. It yields the protein CATSRGSNPSYEQYF. The full variable domain, in which reference TRBV15 and TRBJ2-7 provide the parts outside the CDR3, is DAMVIQNPRYQVTQFGKPVTLSCSQTLNHNVMYWYQQKSSQAPKLLFHYYDKDFNNEADTPDNFQSRRPNTSFCFLDIRSPGLGDTAMYLCATSRGSNPSYEQYFGPGTRLTVT.